This T cell receptor beta chain was sequenced during a study of blood T cell repertoires in COVID-19. In its sample, this clone was seen once. The V gene's germline CDR1 is MGHRA and CDR2 YSYEKL. With 2 bases clipped from V and 3 bases from J, the junction kept 4 bases outside the gene matches. There are 15 residues in the CDR3. Method: immunoSEQ multiplex PCR; TCRdb's copy keeps in-frame clones and lacks some. The data contain some 180,000 clones, under 90% of them singletons. This receptor was obtained from a middle-aged man with acute or convalescent COVID-19. This chain joins TRBV4-1 and TRBJ1-5, with TRBD1 matching 7 bases. Material: peripheral blood. The chain's CDR3 is CASSQWGQLNQPQHF. The DNA for the CDR3 is TGCGCCAGCAGCCAATGGGGACAGCTCAATCAGCCCCAGCATTTT.